The 26 T cell receptor beta chains below were found in one sample sequenced in a study of graft-versus-host responses after intestinal transplantation. Antigens of these TCRs are unknown. The method was immunoSEQ multiplex PCR; TCRdb's version includes in-frame clones alone and lacks a portion of them. The sample holds 84,000 or so clones, roughly 80% seen once. This specimen was unstimulated CD4+ T cells sorted from spleen or lymph node cells, taken before intestinal transplant. Every receptor here comes from a human donor who received an intestinal transplant.

The chain employs TRBV5-1 and TRBJ1-5; D call uncertain. V lost 4 bases and J lost 0, with 8 bases in between. Germline assignment: CDR1 SGHRS and CDR2 YFSETQ. The CDR3 length is 14 residues. CDR3 nucleotides: TGCGCCAGCAGCGTAGATAATAGCAATCAGCCCCAGCATTTT. Its translation: CASSVDNSNQPQHF.

The chain is built from TRBV4-1 and TRBJ2-6, with 9 bases fitting TRBD1. Trimming cost V 2 bases and J 2 bases; bases outside gene matches: 1. The CDR3 length is 16 residues. Germline V CDR1 and CDR2: MGHRA, YSYEKL. The CDR3 region has the DNA TGCGCCAGCAGCCAACGGACAGGGGCTGGGGCCAACGTCCTGACTTTC. Translated: CASSQRTGAGANVLTF.

The chain has TRBV5-1 and TRBJ2-5; TRBD1 is a possible D gene (6 bases). Trimming removed 5 bases from V and 1 base from J, with 12 bases in between. This CDR3 region has 14 residues. CDR1 is SGHRS, CDR2 YFSETQ, per germline. CDR3 bases: TGCGCCAGCAGGAGGGGGACGGTCCAAGAGACCCAGTACTTC. It encodes CASRRGTVQETQYF.

The CDR3: CASSPGQGGVGYTF. The CDR3 nucleotides are TGTGCCAGCAGCCCCGGCCAGGGTGGGGTTGGCTACACCTTC. The rearrangement uses TRBV9 and TRBJ1-2; possibly TRBD1 for D (5 bases). The CDR3 spans 14 residues. The V end lost 4 bases, the J end lost 7 bases, and 17 bases lay between the germline ends. Germline values: CDR1 SGDLS, CDR2 YYNGEE. The variable domain in full, completed from reference TRBV9 and TRBJ1-2, reads DSGVTQTPKHLITATGQRVTLRCSPRSGDLSVYWYQQSLDQGLQFLIQYYNGEERAKGNILERFSAQQFPDLHSELNLSSLELGDSALYFCASSPGQGGVGYTFGSGTRLTVV.

The chain couples TRBV28 to TRBJ2-3; 8 bases fit TRBD2. CDR3 length: 12 residues. The germline gives CDR1 MDHEN, CDR2 SYDVKM. The V and J ends lost 11 bases and 1 base, in that order; junction bases with no gene match: 2. CDR3 in amino acids: CAAGGGTDTQYF. In DNA, the CDR3 is TGTGCCGCCGGGGGGGGCACAGATACGCAGTATTTT.

The gene calls are TRBV2 and TRBJ2-5; D perhaps matches TRBD2 (6 bases). The CDR3 consists of 13 residues. Trimming took off 7 bases at V and 9 bases at J, with 18 bases between the two ends. Germline CDR1 SNHLY, CDR2 FYNNEI. The CDR3 reads CASTDAEGGSQYF. The CDR3 region has the DNA TGTGCCAGCACCGACGCGGAGGGCGGATCCCAGTACTTC.

The rearrangement links TRBV18 to TRBJ1-2, with 7 bases lining up with TRBD1. The CDR3 extends over 13 amino acids. The germline V gene has CDR1 KGHSH and CDR2 LQKENI. J lost 4 bases, V lost 8 bases, and 7 bases had no gene match. The CDR3 coding sequence is TGTGCCAGCCAGAGGGGGCAAGGCTATGGCTACACCTTC. Translating gives CASQRGQGYGYTF. Complete variable domain (other parts from reference TRBV18 and TRBJ1-2): NAGVMQNPRHLVRRRGQEARLRCSPMKGHSHVYWYRQLPEEGLKFMVYLQKENIIDESGMPKERFSAEFPKEGPSILRIQQVVRGDSAAYFCASQRGQGYGYTFGSGTRLTVV.

This clone was detected a few times. This rearrangement joins TRBV12-1 to TRBJ2-2; the table calls TRBD2, which could not be checked here. TRBV12-1 is labeled a pseudogene. The CDR3 extends over 15 amino acids. The CDR3 protein is CASMGTRLACGELFF. The CDR3 DNA is TGTGCCAGCATGGGCACGCGACTAGCGTGTGGGGAGCTGTTTTTT.

The chain recombines TRBV6-5 with TRBJ1-2; no clear D. The CDR3 length is 13 residues. The V and J ends lost 8 bases and 5 bases respectively, with 15 bases between them. Germline V gene sequence: CDR1 MNHEY, CDR2 SVGAGI. The CDR3 coding sequence is TGTGCCAGCCGCCAACGAGGGATTTATGGCTACACCTTC. It yields the protein CASRQRGIYGYTF.

V and J are TRBV5-4 and TRBJ2-2, with 12 bases that match TRBD2. Germline V gene lookup returns CDR1 SGHNT and CDR2 YYREEE (reference sequence). V lost 3 bases, J lost 7 bases, and 7 bases stayed unmatched. The CDR3 has 16 residues. The CDR3 protein is CASSSLAGGVNGELFF. The CDR3, as DNA: TGTGCCAGCAGCTCACTAGCGGGAGGTGTGAACGGGGAGCTGTTTTTT.

V is TRBV28 and J is TRBJ1-5, with 8 bases fitting TRBD1. Per germline, CDR1 MDHEN and CDR2 SYDVKM. V shed 7 bases and J 5 bases; nucleotides not matched to a gene: 7. The CDR3 runs 14 residues. DNA for the CDR3: TGTGCCAGCACCCGGTCAGGGGGCCATCAGCCCCAGCATTTT. Translated, it gives CASTRSGGHQPQHF. The variable domain in full, with the rest retrieved from reference TRBV28 and TRBJ1-5, is DVKVTQSSRYLVKRTGEKVFLECVQDMDHENMFWYRQDPGLGLRLIYFSYDVKMKEKGDIPEGYSVSREKKERFSLILESASTNQTSMYLCASTRSGGHQPQHFGDGTRLSIL.

This chain links TRBV5-1 with TRBJ2-5; D gene uncertain. From germline, CDR1 is SGHRS and CDR2 YFSETQ. The CDR3 length is 13 residues. With 7 bases removed from V and 5 bases from J, the gap between germline ends came to 15 bases. CDR3 loop: CASSRWPGETQYF. CDR3 DNA: TGCGCCAGCTCCAGGTGGCCTGGGGAGACCCAGTACTTC.

The chain is built from TRBV2 and TRBJ2-1; no reliable D call. Trimming shortened V by 6 bases and J by 7 bases, and 7 bases separated the two germline ends. The CDR3 covers 11 residues. Germline CDR1 SNHLY, CDR2 FYNNEI. Here the CDR3 DNA reads TGTGCCAGCAGCCCCCGGAATGAGCAGTTCTTC. It is translated as CASSPRNEQFF.

The chain has TRBV19 and TRBJ2-3, with D tentatively TRBD2 (5 bases). The CDR3 is made up of 16 amino acids. The germline gives CDR1 LNHDA, CDR2 SQIVND (reference sequence). Between the trimmed V and J ends, which lost 0 bases and 3 bases, there was a span of 13 bases. CDR3 region: CASSIDPGIRTDTQYF. The CDR3 coding sequence is TGTGCCAGTAGTATAGATCCGGGGATAAGGACAGATACGCAGTATTTT.

The chain is built from TRBV7-2 and TRBJ2-1; D uncertain. Trimming took off 3 bases at V and 4 bases at J, with 10 bases between the two ends. Germline V CDR1 and CDR2: SGHTA, FQGNSA. CDR3 length: 14 residues. CDR3 DNA: TGTGCCAGCAGCTTGTACGGTGAATACAATGAGCAGTTCTTC. Protein product: CASSLYGEYNEQFF. The full variable domain, with the rest looked up from reference TRBV7-2 and TRBJ2-1, is GAGVSQSPSNKVTEKGKDVELRCDPISGHTALYWYRQSLGQGLEFLIYFQGNSAPDKSGLPSDRFSAERTGGSVSTLTIQRTQQEDSAVYLCASSLYGEYNEQFFGPGTRLTVL.

The V call is TRBV5-1, the J call TRBJ1-1, with a tentative D call TRBD1 (5 bases). The germline V and J ends were trimmed by 1 base and 1 base, with 8 bases remaining between them. Germline CDR1 is SGHRS and CDR2 is YFSETQ. This CDR3 comprises 14 residues. CDR3: CASSLQGTNTEAFF. The CDR3 nucleotides are TGCGCCAGCAGCTTGCAGGGAACGAACACTGAAGCTTTCTTT. Looking up the rest from reference TRBV5-1 and TRBJ1-1 gives the full variable domain: KAGVTQTPRYLIKTRGQQVTLSCSPISGHRSVSWYQQTPGQGLQFLFEYFSETQRNKGNFPGRFSGRQFSNSRSEMNVSTLELGDSALYLCASSLQGTNTEAFFGQGTRLTVV.

The chain recombines TRBV4-1 with TRBJ2-7, with 7 bases matching TRBD1. With V trimmed by 4 bases and J by 3 bases, 3 bases remained unmatched. The CDR3 loop spans 13 amino acids. Per germline, CDR1 MGHRA and CDR2 YSYEKL. The DNA of the CDR3 is TGCGCCAGCAGCCGGGACAGAGACTACGAGCAGTACTTC. It codes for CASSRDRDYEQYF.

The chain links TRBV5-1 to TRBJ1-4; the D gene is possibly TRBD1 (5 bases). The CDR3 contains 13 residues. Trimming cost V 5 bases and J 0 bases, with 5 bases left between them. Germline loops: CDR1 SGHRS, CDR2 YFSETQ. CDR3 sequence (DNA): TGCGCCAGCAGGACAGCAACTAATGAAAAACTGTTTTTT. Its protein product is CASRTATNEKLFF.

V usage is TRBV7-2 and J usage is TRBJ2-7, with TRBD2 matching over 15 bases. Germline loops: CDR1 SGHTA, CDR2 FQGNSA. V dropped 5 bases and J dropped 4; count of bases not matched to a gene: 6. There are 16 residues in the CDR3. CDR3 DNA sequence: TGTGCCAGCAGCCCAGGACTAGCGGGAGGGTGGTACGAGCAGTACTTC. It yields the protein CASSPGLAGGWYEQYF.

The V gene is TRBV18, the J gene TRBJ1-1; D possibly corresponds to TRBD1 (5 bases). CDR1 KGHSH and CDR2 LQKENI come from the germline V gene. The CDR3 is made up of 11 amino acids. The ends were cut back, 3 bases at V and 11 bases at J, with 10 bases in the middle. The CDR3 reads CASSPLEGAFF. The CDR3 coding sequence is TGTGCCAGCTCACCCTTGGAGGGGGCTTTCTTT.

The J gene is TRBJ2-1, the V gene TRBV11-2; TRBD2 agrees at 8 bases. Trimming took 0 bases from V and 13 from J; bases not matched to a gene: 2. The CDR3 totals 12 residues. Germline V CDR1 and CDR2: SGHAT, FQNNGV. In DNA form, the CDR3 reads TGTGCCAGCAGCTTAGACGGGGGGGCTCAGTTCTTC. It is translated as CASSLDGGAQFF.

This chain connects TRBV5-1 to TRBJ2-5, with 11 bases matching TRBD2. This CDR3 comprises 17 residues. Trimming removed 1 base from V and 2 bases from J; junction bases left unmatched: 7. In germline, CDR1 is SGHRS, CDR2 YFSETQ. The CDR3 here is CASSLFPRTSGQETQYF. CDR3 nucleotide sequence: TGCGCCAGCAGCTTGTTCCCCCGGACTAGCGGGCAAGAGACCCAGTACTTC.

V is TRBV4-2 and J is TRBJ2-5; 11 bases fit TRBD2. This CDR3 is built from 20 residues. Unmatched junction bases numbered 18, after V lost 1 base and J lost 5 bases. Looked up from germline, CDR1 is LGHNA and CDR2 is YNFKEQ. CDR3 coding DNA: TGTGCCAGCAGCCAAGCAACCTCTGGGGCTAGCGGGAGGAGAGCCGAGACCCAGTACTTC. Protein sequence: CASSQATSGASGRRAETQYF.

The chain links TRBV9 to TRBJ2-2; 9 positions match TRBD1. Trimming took 4 bases from V and 7 from J; bases not matched to a gene: 8. Per germline, CDR1 SGDLS and CDR2 YYNGEE. This CDR3 spans 15 amino acids. The CDR3 loop is CASSSQGAKVGELFF. The CDR3 DNA is TGTGCCAGCAGCTCACAGGGGGCTAAAGTCGGGGAGCTGTTTTTT.

The V gene is TRBV5-1, the J gene TRBJ1-6; 7 bases map to TRBD1. The CDR3 is 17 residues long. The V and J ends lost 0 bases and 0 bases, in that order; junction bases with no gene match: 3. The germline V gene encodes CDR1 SGHRS and CDR2 YFSETQ. In DNA form, the CDR3 reads TGCGCCAGCAGCTTGGTAGGGGACAGCTCCTATAATTCACCCCTCCACTTT. Protein: CASSLVGDSSYNSPLHF. Complete variable domain (other parts from reference TRBV5-1 and TRBJ1-6): KAGVTQTPRYLIKTRGQQVTLSCSPISGHRSVSWYQQTPGQGLQFLFEYFSETQRNKGNFPGRFSGRQFSNSRSEMNVSTLELGDSALYLCASSLVGDSSYNSPLHFGNGTRLTVT.

This clone appeared a few times. The genes are TRBV6-5 and TRBJ2-3; 8 bases line up with TRBD1. In germline, CDR1 is MNHEY, CDR2 SVGAGI. This CDR3 contains 13 residues. After removal of 6 bases from V and 5 bases from J, the junction contained 4 bases not matched to a gene. CDR3 coding DNA: TGTGCCAGCAGCGGACAGGGTGTAGATACGCAGTATTTT. This sequence encodes CASSGQGVDTQYF.